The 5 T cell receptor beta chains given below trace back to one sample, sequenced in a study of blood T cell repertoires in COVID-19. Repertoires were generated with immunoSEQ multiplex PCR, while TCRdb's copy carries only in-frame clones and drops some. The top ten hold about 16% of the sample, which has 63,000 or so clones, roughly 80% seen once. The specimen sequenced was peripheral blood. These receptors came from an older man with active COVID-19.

The CDR3 is CASSPGLAGRTNPYNEQFF. The CDR3 nucleotides read TGTGCCAGTAGTCCGGGACTAGCGGGACGGACGAATCCCTACAATGAGCAGTTCTTC. V is TRBV19 and J is TRBJ2-1; the match to TRBD2 covers 13 bases. Germline V lookup: CDR1 LNHDA, CDR2 SQIVND (reference sequence). The CDR3 is 19 amino acids. The V and J ends lost 5 bases and 2 bases, in that order; junction bases with no gene match: 12.

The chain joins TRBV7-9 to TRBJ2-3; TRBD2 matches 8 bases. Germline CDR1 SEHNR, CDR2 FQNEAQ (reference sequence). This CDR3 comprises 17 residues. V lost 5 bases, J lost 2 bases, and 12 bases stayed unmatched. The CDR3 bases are TGTGCCAGCAGCCCTCCTGGGAGCGGGGGACTCACAGATACGCAGTATTTT. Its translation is CASSPPGSGGLTDTQYF. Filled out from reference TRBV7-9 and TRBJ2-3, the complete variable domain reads DTGVSQNPRHKITKRGQNVTFRCDPISEHNRLYWYRQTLGQGPEFLTYFQNEAQLEKSRLLSDRFSAERPKGSFSTLEIQRTEQGDSAMYLCASSPPGSGGLTDTQYFGPGTRLTVL.

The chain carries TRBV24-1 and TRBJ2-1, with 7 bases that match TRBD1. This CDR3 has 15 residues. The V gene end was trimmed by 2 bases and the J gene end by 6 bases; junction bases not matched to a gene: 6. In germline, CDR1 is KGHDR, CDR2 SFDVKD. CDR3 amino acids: CATSDSQTGRNEQFF. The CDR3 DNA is TGTGCCACCAGTGATTCGCAGACAGGGCGCAATGAGCAGTTCTTC.

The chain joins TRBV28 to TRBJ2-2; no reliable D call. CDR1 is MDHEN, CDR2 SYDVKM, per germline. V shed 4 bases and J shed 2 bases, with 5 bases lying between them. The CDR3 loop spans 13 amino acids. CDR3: CASSSYNTGELFF. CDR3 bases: TGTGCCAGCAGTTCCTACAACACCGGGGAGCTGTTTTTT.

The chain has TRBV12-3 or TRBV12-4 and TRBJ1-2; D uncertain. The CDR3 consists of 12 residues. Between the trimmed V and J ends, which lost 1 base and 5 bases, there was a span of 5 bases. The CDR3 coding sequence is TGTGCCAGCAGTTTAGGGACTTATGGCTACACCTTC. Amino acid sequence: CASSLGTYGYTF.